Listed here are 17 T cell receptor beta chains from one sample, sequenced in a study of blood T cell repertoires in COVID-19. Profiling relied on immunoSEQ multiplex PCR, and the TCRdb table lists in-frame clones only, not all of them. The data show about 190,000 clones, 88% seen once. What was sequenced was peripheral blood. These receptors were taken from a man aged 30-40 years with acute or convalescent COVID-19.

This chain links TRBV6-6 with TRBJ1-4; D unclear. Germline V gives CDR1 MNHNY, CDR2 SVGAGI (reference sequence). Trimming cost V 5 bases and J 0 bases, with 7 bases left between them. This CDR3 has 14 residues. CDR3 DNA sequence: TGTGCCAGCAGTAGACTTGCAACTAATGAAAAACTGTTTTTT. Its translation is CASSRLATNEKLFF.

The chain carries TRBV12-3 or TRBV12-4 and TRBJ2-5, with D unclear. This CDR3 spans 13 amino acids. V was trimmed by 3 bases and J by 5 bases, leaving 10 bases between them. The CDR3 DNA sequence: TGTGCCAGCAGTTTGCGTTTGTCGGAGACCCAGTACTTC. Encoded protein: CASSLRLSETQYF.

The chain couples TRBV6-1 to TRBJ1-2; maybe TRBD1 (5 bases). CDR3 length: 13 residues. Per germline, CDR1 MNHNS and CDR2 SASEGT. Trimming removed 1 base at V and 5 bases at J, with 8 bases between. CDR3 region: CASSEDRTYGYTF. In DNA, the CDR3 is TGTGCCAGCAGTGAAGACAGGACATATGGCTACACCTTC.

The rearrangement joins TRBV7-2 to TRBJ2-2, with D tentatively TRBD2 (6 bases). Germline V gives CDR1 SGHTA, CDR2 FQGNSA. The germline V and J ends were trimmed by 7 bases and 6 bases, with 12 bases remaining between them. The CDR3 is 13 amino acids. In DNA, the CDR3 is TGTGCCAGCACCCCCGGGGGACCCGGGGAGCTGTTTTTT. It yields the protein CASTPGGPGELFF.

J is TRBJ2-7 and V is TRBV7-2; the D is unclear. The V end lost 4 bases, the J end lost 0 bases, and 10 bases lay between the germline ends. The CDR3 sequence is 14 residues long. Germline CDR1 is SGHTA and CDR2 is FQGNSA. This chain's CDR3 is CASSSQSGSYEQYF. The CDR3 nucleotides read TGTGCCAGCAGCTCCCAGTCTGGCTCCTACGAGCAGTACTTC.

The CDR3 spells CASSPGTGETQYF. The CDR3 nucleotides read TGTGCCAGCTCACCCGGGACAGGGGAGACCCAGTACTTC. The rearrangement joins TRBV18 to TRBJ2-5, with TRBD1 matching over 9 bases. The CDR3 extends over 13 amino acids. The junction had 1 base not matched to a gene; V was cut back by 3 bases and J by 5 bases. Germline CDR1 reads KGHSH; CDR2 reads LQKENI. The full variable domain, its missing parts supplied by reference TRBV18 and TRBJ2-5, is NAGVMQNPRHLVRRRGQEARLRCSPMKGHSHVYWYRQLPEEGLKFMVYLQKENIIDESGMPKERFSAEFPKEGPSILRIQQVVRGDSAAYFCASSPGTGETQYFGPGTRLLVL.

The chain employs TRBV7-9 and TRBJ1-2, with 9 nucleotides matching TRBD1. Unmatched junction bases numbered 1, after V lost 4 bases and J lost 1 base. Germline V gives CDR1 SEHNR, CDR2 FQNEAQ (reference sequence). The CDR3 is 14 amino acids. The CDR3 DNA sequence: TGTGCCAGCAGCTCGGACAGGGGTAACTATGGCTACACCTTC. As protein: CASSSDRGNYGYTF.

This clone was picked up many times. The same CDR3 can be traced to other DNA sequences in this sample. The J gene is TRBJ1-4, the V gene TRBV5-1; a weak D match, TRBD1 (5 bases). CDR1 is SGHRS and CDR2 is YFSETQ in the germline V gene. V dropped 0 bases and J dropped 8 bases, with 14 bases sitting between them. The CDR3 length is 15 residues. The CDR3 DNA reads as TGCGCCAGCAGCTTGGCTGGGTCCGGGGGAGAAAAACTGTTTTTT. This translates into CASSLAGSGGEKLFF.

Only one count was recorded for this clone. J is TRBJ1-5 and V is TRBV25-1; D uncertain. The V gene's germline CDR1 is MGHDK and CDR2 SYGVNS. Between the trimmed V and J ends, which lost 8 bases and 3 bases, there was a span of 14 bases. The CDR3 contains 14 residues. The DNA for the CDR3 is TGTGCCAGCTCCCAGGAAGGAATCAATCAGCCCCAGCATTTT. This sequence encodes CASSQEGINQPQHF.

The chain carries TRBV5-1 and TRBJ2-7, with 9 bases lining up with TRBD2. The junction had 8 bases not matched to a gene; V was cut back by 4 bases and J by 0 bases. This CDR3 has 16 residues. Looked up from germline, CDR1 is SGHRS and CDR2 is YFSETQ. Here the CDR3 DNA reads TGCGCCAGCAGCGCCGAGACTAGCGGATACTCCTACGAGCAGTACTTC. This encodes CASSAETSGYSYEQYF.

The rearrangement joins TRBV4-1 to TRBJ2-3; TRBD2 might be the D (5 bases). The V and J ends lost 1 base and 4 bases respectively, with 12 bases between them. Germline V gene lookup returns CDR1 MGHRA and CDR2 YSYEKL. This CDR3 contains 15 residues. The CDR3 DNA sequence: TGCGCCAGCAGCCAAGCTAGCTCCCGGGCAGATACGCAGTATTTT. This gives the protein CASSQASSRADTQYF.

On this clone itself: At the DNA level, this CDR3 is encoded by other sequences in the same sample as well. The rearrangement uses TRBV6-6 and TRBJ1-1; tentatively, D is TRBD1 (5 bases). Trimming took off 6 bases at V and 6 bases at J, with 14 bases between the two ends. This CDR3 is 13 amino acids long. In germline, CDR1 is MNHNY, CDR2 SVGAGI (reference sequence). CDR3 in amino acids: CASSPRDRPEAFF. The CDR3 DNA is TGTGCCAGCAGCCCCAGGGATCGGCCTGAAGCTTTCTTT.

V gene TRBV12-5 combines with J gene TRBJ1-1; 8 bases fit TRBD1. CDR3 length: 15 residues. The V segment lost 3 bases and the J segment 6 bases; nucleotides outside the gene matches: 9. In germline, CDR1 is LGHNT, CDR2 FRNRAP. The CDR3 nucleotides read TGTGCTAGTGGTTTCGCAGGGGGCGTCGGGGCTGAAGCTTTCTTT. It codes for CASGFAGGVGAEAFF.

The genes are TRBV19 and TRBJ1-2; TRBD1 is a possible D gene (5 bases). CDR3 length: 13 residues. Trimming took 7 bases from V and 0 from J, leaving 9 bases between them. CDR1 is LNHDA, CDR2 SQIVND, per germline (reference sequence). The CDR3 protein is CASTDSANYGYTF. In nucleotides, the CDR3 is TGTGCCAGTACTGACAGCGCTAACTATGGCTACACCTTC.

V and J are TRBV6-6 and TRBJ1-1; the D is unclear. The germline V gene has CDR1 MNHNY and CDR2 SVGAGI (reference sequence). The length of the CDR3 is 12 residues. Trimming removed 7 bases from V and 1 base from J, with 7 bases in between. The CDR3 DNA is TGTGCCAGCAAAGACTCGAACACTGAAGCTTTCTTT. The encoded protein is CASKDSNTEAFF.

V gene TRBV12-5 combines with J gene TRBJ2-1, with 9 bases lining up with TRBD1. V dropped 6 bases and J dropped 8; count of bases not matched to a gene: 8. There are 14 residues in the CDR3. Looked up from germline, CDR1 is LGHNT and CDR2 is FRNRAP. The CDR3 protein is CASGLPGQGDEQFF. CDR3 in DNA: TGTGCTAGTGGCTTGCCGGGACAGGGCGATGAGCAGTTCTTC.

The chain recombines TRBV4-1 with TRBJ1-5, with D unclear. Per the germline V gene, CDR1 is MGHRA and CDR2 is YSYEKL. CDR3 length: 14 residues. The ends were cut back, 1 base at V and 4 bases at J, with 8 bases in the middle. The CDR3 sequence: CASSQGAANQPQHF. CDR3 coding DNA: TGCGCCAGCAGCCAAGGGGCAGCAAATCAGCCCCAGCATTTT.